This TCR beta chain was recovered during a study of blood T cells in healthy people across ages. Whole-study findings and limits: Diversity of TCR beta per million T cells declined in a roughly linear way with age.

With a J-beta primer mix and a sample-barcoded 5' primer, a second PCR ran about 7 to 12 cycles. TCRdb itself ran the 5' RACE reads through MiXCR, one entry per CDR3 protein. This table has 1.5 million or so distinct CDR3 sequences, about 42% appearing once. This CDR3 contains 16 residues. The germline CDR1 and CDR2 sequences are MNHEY and SVGEGT. Germline trimming cut 2 bases from V and 3 bases from J; bases unmatched to any gene: 9. Collection of ten milliliters of peripheral blood was performed for each donor. Total RNA, at least 6 micrograms per sample, was extracted from PBMCs. This clonotype was seen repeatedly, ten times or more. As yet, its antigen is unknown.

The sequenced sample was blood. The source of this sequence is a woman younger than 35 in good health. The chain recombines TRBV6-2 or TRBV6-3 with TRBJ2-7; 8 bases map to TRBD1. This CDR3 reads CASSYGDRGSLYEQYF. The CDR3 DNA sequence: TGTGCCAGCAGTTACGGAGACAGGGGATCTCTCTACGAGCAGTACTTC.